This T cell receptor (beta chain) was sequenced during a study of shared clonotypes between healthy human individuals. Produced via immunoSEQ multiplex PCR; TCRdb's table is partial and in-frame only. This sample has roughly 510,000 clones, with 75% to 80% found just once. Germline loops: CDR1 SGHRS, CDR2 YFSETQ. The CDR3 totals 15 residues. V dropped 4 bases and J dropped 4; count of bases not matched to a gene: 8. The sample taken for sequencing was PBMCs. This TCR derives from a woman aged 40 to 49 in good health. Some clones in this sample may be carry-over from other donors' samples. The chain recombines TRBV5-1 with TRBJ1-2, with TRBD1 matching over 9 bases. The CDR3 DNA reads TGCGCCAGCAGCCCGTGGACAGGGGCCATCTATGGCTACACCTTC. It codes for CASSPWTGAIYGYTF.